The present entry profiles one T cell receptor beta chain with its context. There are 14 residues in the CDR3. Germline CDR1 is GTSNPN and CDR2 is SVGIG (reference sequence). The junction had 0 bases not matched to a gene; V was cut back by 0 bases and J by 1 base. The PCR contained 60 Vbeta and 13 Jbeta primers. Measured with immunoSEQ multiplex PCR; TCRdb has only the in-frame clones, and not every one. The data show about 45,000 clones, roughly 69% seen once. This specimen comes from a study of cytomegalovirus exposure and HLA in healthy donors. The rearrangement uses TRBV30 and TRBJ2-5, with TRBD1 identical over 9 bases. This sequence originates from a woman in her thirties in good health and CMV-seronegative. The sample was PBMCs. CDR3 bases: TGTGCCTGGAGTGTGGGACAGGGCCAAGAGACCCAGTACTTC. Protein: CAWSVGQGQETQYF.